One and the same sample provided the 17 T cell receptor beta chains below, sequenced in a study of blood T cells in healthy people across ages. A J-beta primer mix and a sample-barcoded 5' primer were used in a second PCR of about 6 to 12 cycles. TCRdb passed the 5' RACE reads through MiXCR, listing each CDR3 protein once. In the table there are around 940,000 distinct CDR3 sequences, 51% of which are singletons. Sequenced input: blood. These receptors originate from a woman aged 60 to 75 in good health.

CDR3 in amino acids: CASKAAQGDQPQHF. CDR3 sequence (DNA): TGTGCCAGCAAAGCCGCGCAGGGCGATCAGCCCCAGCATTTT. The chain has TRBV6-6 and TRBJ1-5; a possible D gene is TRBD1 (5 bases). The V and J ends lost 7 bases and 5 bases respectively, with 15 bases between them. Germline values: CDR1 MNHNY, CDR2 SVGAGI (reference sequence). There are 14 residues in the CDR3.

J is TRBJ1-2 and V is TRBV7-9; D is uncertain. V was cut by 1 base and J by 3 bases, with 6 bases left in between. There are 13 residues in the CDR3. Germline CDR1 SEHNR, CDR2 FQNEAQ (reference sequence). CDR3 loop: CASSLVGDYGYTF. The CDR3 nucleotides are TGTGCCAGCAGCTTAGTCGGTGACTATGGCTACACCTTC.

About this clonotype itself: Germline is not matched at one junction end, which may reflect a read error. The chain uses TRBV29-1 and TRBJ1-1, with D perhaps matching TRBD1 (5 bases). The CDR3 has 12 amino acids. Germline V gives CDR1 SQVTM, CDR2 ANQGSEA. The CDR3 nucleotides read TGCAGCGTTGGGTGGGGGAACACTGACGCTTTCTTT. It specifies CSVGWGNTDAFF.

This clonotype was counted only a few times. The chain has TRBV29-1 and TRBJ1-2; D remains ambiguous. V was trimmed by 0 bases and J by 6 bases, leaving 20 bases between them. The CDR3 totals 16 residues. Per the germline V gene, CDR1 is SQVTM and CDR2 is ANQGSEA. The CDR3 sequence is CSVEDQRTTTANGYTF. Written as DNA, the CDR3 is TGCAGCGTTGAAGATCAGCGGACTACCACGGCCAATGGCTACACCTTC.

The CDR3 spells CASSLTFKGARTDTQYF. CDR3 sequence (DNA): TGTGCCAGCAGCTTAACCTTCAAGGGGGCACGCACAGATACGCAGTATTTT. J is TRBJ2-3 and V is TRBV7-6; 7 bases agree with TRBD1. Germline trimming cut 2 bases from V and 1 base from J; bases unmatched to any gene: 9. The CDR3 consists of 17 residues. From germline, CDR1 is SGHVS and CDR2 FNYEAQ.

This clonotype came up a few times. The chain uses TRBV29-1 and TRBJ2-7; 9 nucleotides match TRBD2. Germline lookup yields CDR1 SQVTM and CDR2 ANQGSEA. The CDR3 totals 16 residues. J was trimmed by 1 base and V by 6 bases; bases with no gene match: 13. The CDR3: CSVMGGGLAGSYEQYF. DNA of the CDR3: TGCAGCGTCATGGGCGGGGGGCTAGCGGGATCCTACGAGCAGTACTTC.

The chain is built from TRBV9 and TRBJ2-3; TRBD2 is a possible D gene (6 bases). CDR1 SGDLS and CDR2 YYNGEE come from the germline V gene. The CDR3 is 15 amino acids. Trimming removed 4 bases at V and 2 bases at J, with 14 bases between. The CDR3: CASSSAGHYTDTQYF. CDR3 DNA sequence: TGTGCCAGCAGCTCAGCGGGCCACTACACAGATACGCAGTATTTT.

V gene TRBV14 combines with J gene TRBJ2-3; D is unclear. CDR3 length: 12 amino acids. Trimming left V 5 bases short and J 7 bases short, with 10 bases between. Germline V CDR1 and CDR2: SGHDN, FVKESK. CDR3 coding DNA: TGTGCCAGCAGCTCCGGAACCTATACGCAGTATTTT. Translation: CASSSGTYTQYF.

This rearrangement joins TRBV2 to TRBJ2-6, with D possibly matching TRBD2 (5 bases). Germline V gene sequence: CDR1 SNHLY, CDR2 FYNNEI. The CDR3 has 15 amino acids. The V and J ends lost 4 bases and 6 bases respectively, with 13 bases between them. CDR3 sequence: CASSVEGKVANVLTF. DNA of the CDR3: TGTGCCAGCAGTGTCGAGGGAAAGGTGGCCAACGTCCTGACTTTC.

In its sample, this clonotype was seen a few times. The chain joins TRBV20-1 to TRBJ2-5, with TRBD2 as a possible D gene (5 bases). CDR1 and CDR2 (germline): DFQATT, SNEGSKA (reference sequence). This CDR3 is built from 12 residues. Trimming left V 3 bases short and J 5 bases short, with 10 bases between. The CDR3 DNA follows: TGCAGTGCTAGGTTACAGCGGGAGACCCAGTACTTC. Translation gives CSARLQRETQYF.

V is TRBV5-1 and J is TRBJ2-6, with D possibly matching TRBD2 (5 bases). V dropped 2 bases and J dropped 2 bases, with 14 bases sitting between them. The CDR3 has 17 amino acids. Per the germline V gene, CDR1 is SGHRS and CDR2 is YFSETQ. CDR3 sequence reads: CASSLGTADPGANVLTF. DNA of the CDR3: TGCGCCAGCAGCTTAGGTACAGCGGACCCTGGGGCCAACGTCCTGACTTTC.

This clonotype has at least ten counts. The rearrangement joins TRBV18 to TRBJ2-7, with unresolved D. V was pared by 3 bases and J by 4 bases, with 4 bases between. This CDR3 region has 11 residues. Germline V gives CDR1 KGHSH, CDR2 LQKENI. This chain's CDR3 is CASSPRYEQYF. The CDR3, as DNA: TGTGCCAGCTCACCCCGGTACGAGCAGTACTTC.

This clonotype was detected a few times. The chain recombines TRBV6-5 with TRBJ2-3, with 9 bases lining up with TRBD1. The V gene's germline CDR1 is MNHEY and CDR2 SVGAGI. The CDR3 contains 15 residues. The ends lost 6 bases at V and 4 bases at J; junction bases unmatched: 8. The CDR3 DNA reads TGTGCCAGCAGGCCCCTTGGGACAGGGTCAGATACGCAGTATTTT. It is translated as CASRPLGTGSDTQYF.

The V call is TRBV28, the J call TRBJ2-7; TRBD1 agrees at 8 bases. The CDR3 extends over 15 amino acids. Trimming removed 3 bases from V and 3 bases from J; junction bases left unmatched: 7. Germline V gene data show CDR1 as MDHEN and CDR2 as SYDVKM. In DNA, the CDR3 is TGTGCCAGCAGTTTTCCGCGACAGGGGAGCTACGAGCAGTACTTC. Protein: CASSFPRQGSYEQYF. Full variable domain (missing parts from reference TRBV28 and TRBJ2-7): DVKVTQSSRYLVKRTGEKVFLECVQDMDHENMFWYRQDPGLGLRLIYFSYDVKMKEKGDIPEGYSVSREKKERFSLILESASTNQTSMYLCASSFPRQGSYEQYFGPGTRLTVT.

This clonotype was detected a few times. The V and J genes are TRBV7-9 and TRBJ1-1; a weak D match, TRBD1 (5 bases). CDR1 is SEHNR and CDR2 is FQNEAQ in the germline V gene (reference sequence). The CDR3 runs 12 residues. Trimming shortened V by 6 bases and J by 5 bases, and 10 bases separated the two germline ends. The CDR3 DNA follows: TGTGCCAGCAGACTGGGGGGAACTGAAGCTTTCTTT. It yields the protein CASRLGGTEAFF. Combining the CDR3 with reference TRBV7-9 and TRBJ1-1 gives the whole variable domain DTGVSQNPRHKITKRGQNVTFRCDPISEHNRLYWYRQTLGQGPEFLTYFQNEAQLEKSRLLSDRFSAERPKGSFSTLEIQRTEQGDSAMYLCASRLGGTEAFFGQGTRLTVV.

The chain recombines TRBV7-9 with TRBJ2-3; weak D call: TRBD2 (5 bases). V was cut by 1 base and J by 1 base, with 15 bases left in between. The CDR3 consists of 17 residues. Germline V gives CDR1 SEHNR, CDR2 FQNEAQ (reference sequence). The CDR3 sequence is CASSLVRWTRGTDTQYF. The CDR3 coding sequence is TGTGCCAGCAGCTTAGTCCGGTGGACTCGAGGCACAGATACGCAGTATTTT.

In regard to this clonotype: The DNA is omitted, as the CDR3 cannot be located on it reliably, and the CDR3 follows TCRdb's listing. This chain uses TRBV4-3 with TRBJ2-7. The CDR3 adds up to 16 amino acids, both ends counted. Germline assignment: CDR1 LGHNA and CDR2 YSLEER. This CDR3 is CASSQDSTLGSYEQYF.